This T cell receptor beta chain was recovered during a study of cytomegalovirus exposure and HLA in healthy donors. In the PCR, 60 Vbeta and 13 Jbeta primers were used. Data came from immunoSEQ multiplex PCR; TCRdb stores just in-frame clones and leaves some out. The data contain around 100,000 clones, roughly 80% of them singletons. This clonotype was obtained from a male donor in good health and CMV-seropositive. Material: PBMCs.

The DNA of the CDR3 is TGTGCCAGCAGTTCGGCGGGATCCTACGAGCAGTACTTC. Protein sequence: CASSSAGSYEQYF. The genes are TRBV27 and TRBJ2-7, with a tentative D call TRBD2 (6 bases). The CDR3 sequence is 13 residues long. V lost 4 bases to trimming and J lost 1 base, with 8 bases between them. Germline V gives CDR1 MNHEY, CDR2 SMNVEV (reference sequence).